A single sample is the source of the 3 T cell receptor beta chains below, sequenced in a study of T-cell reconstitution after alpha-beta-depleted transplantation in children. This sample's TCRbeta library carried unique molecular identifier barcodes. Each CDR3 protein gets one entry after TCRdb re-called the PCR reads with MiXCR. The sample holds 440,000 or so distinct CDR3 sequences, about 40% seen once. Sequenced material: PBMCs, taken before TCRalphabeta/CD19-depleted stem cell transplant. The receptors derive from a girl aged 2-15 years with aplastic anemia, due to receive a stem cell transplant.

This chain links TRBV27 with TRBJ2-6; D not certain. Germline lookup yields CDR1 MNHEY and CDR2 SMNVEV (reference sequence). CDR3 size: 16 residues. Deletions cut 2 bases from V and 11 bases from J, with 19 bases between. The CDR3 protein is CASSLSRPQNVHVLTF. CDR3 in DNA: TGTGCCAGCAGTTTAAGCAGGCCCCAAAACGTCCACGTCCTGACTTTC.

This clonotype was detected many times. This rearrangement joins TRBV10-3 to TRBJ2-1; 8 bases match TRBD1. Germline lookup yields CDR1 ENHRY and CDR2 SYGVKD. Trimming removed 11 bases from V and 5 bases from J; junction bases left unmatched: 5. The CDR3 covers 12 residues. The CDR3 is CACQGAHNEQFF. The CDR3 nucleotides are TGTGCCTGCCAGGGGGCTCACAATGAGCAGTTCTTC.

The rearrangement links TRBV5-1 to TRBJ2-2; 8 positions match TRBD1. CDR1 SGHRS and CDR2 YFSETQ come from the germline V gene. Losses at the gene ends were 3 bases for V and 7 bases for J; bases not matched to a gene: 11. CDR3 length: 16 residues. The CDR3 is CASSSDRAFRGGELFF. Here the CDR3 DNA reads TGCGCCAGCAGCTCGGACAGGGCCTTTCGGGGCGGGGAGCTGTTTTTT. Together with reference TRBV5-1 and TRBJ2-2, the CDR3 gives the full variable domain: KAGVTQTPRYLIKTRGQQVTLSCSPISGHRSVSWYQQTPGQGLQFLFEYFSETQRNKGNFPGRFSGRQFSNSRSEMNVSTLELGDSALYLCASSSDRAFRGGELFFGEGSRLTVL.